Listed here is a single T cell receptor (beta chain). Its antigen is not known. These data originate in a study of brain T cells in children with intractable seizures. Whole-study findings and limits: Clones missing pre-surgery may reflect undersampling of that blood sample. Only CDR3 sequence similarity suggested viral specificity, without known HCMV serostatus.

Sequencing was limited to surgery cases with top T cell transcript signatures in brain tissue. At least one anti-epileptic drug was given before surgery. Profiling relied on immunoSEQ multiplex PCR, and the TCRdb table lists in-frame clones only, not all of them. The sample shows 80,000 or so clones, around 93% of them seen only once. The sequences come from peripheral blood, collected at surgery. The source of this sequence is a boy less than two years old with tuberous sclerosis and intractable seizures.

The CDR3, as DNA: TGTGCCAGCAGTGAATTGGGCACCAACTATGGCTACACCTTC. As protein: CASSELGTNYGYTF. V usage is TRBV25-1 and J usage is TRBJ1-2; no clear D gene. V was shortened by 1 base and J by 2 bases, with 8 bases between the two germline ends. The CDR3 length is 14 residues. Germline-derived CDR1 and CDR2 are MGHDK and SYGVNS.